The rows below give T cell receptor beta chains drawn from one sample of a study of cytomegalovirus exposure and HLA in healthy donors. Sequencing used immunoSEQ multiplex PCR; TCRdb keeps in-frame clones, though not all of them. The table shows around 80,000 clones, with approximately 65% occurring only once. The sequenced sample was PBMCs. These receptors came from a male donor in good health and CMV-seropositive. Both conserved end residues are part of each CDR3. D genes are given only for firm matches. Clone size, where shown, is once, few, many, or a class for clones that have expanded.

>TRBJ2-7|-|-|TRBV7-2
CASSLAGTPGEQYF
TGTGCCAGCAGCTTAGCCGGGACTCCAGGCGAGCAGTACTTC
>TRBJ2-7|-|-|TRBV9
CASSPTTGRLAYEQYF
TGTGCCAGCAGCCCGACGACAGGGAGGCTAGCCTACGAGCAGTACTTC
>TRBJ2-7|-|-|TRBV9
CASSVGVANEQYF
TGTGCCAGCAGCGTAGGGGTAGCGAACGAGCAGTACTTC
>TRBJ2-7|TRBD1|few|TRBV4-3
CASSQSDRGNEQYF
TGCGCCAGCAGCCAATCTGACAGGGGGAACGAGCAGTACTTC
>TRBJ1-4|-|-|TRBV28
CASSFGVWQGVEKLFF
TGTGCCAGCAGTTTCGGAGTGTGGCAGGGTGTGGAAAAACTGTTTTTT
>TRBJ2-5|TRBD1|-|TRBV29-1
CSVGGQGANQETQYF
TGCAGCGTTGGAGGACAGGGCGCCAACCAAGAGACCCAGTACTTC
>TRBJ1-4|-|-|TRBV7-2
CASSFQGSSNEKLFF
TGTGCCAGCAGCTTCCAAGGGAGCTCTAATGAAAAACTGTTTTTT
>TRBJ1-1|-|few|TRBV6-8
CASSSSFHRDTEAFF
TGTGCCAGCAGTTCTTCCTTCCACAGGGACACTGAAGCTTTCTTT
>TRBJ2-7|-|few|TRBV18
CASSPPGFTYEQYF
TGTGCCAGCTCACCACCCGGGTTCACCTACGAGCAGTACTTC
>TRBJ1-2|-|-|TRBV16
CASREGVVNYGYTF
TGTGCCAGCAGGGAGGGTGTAGTAAACTATGGCTACACCTTC
>TRBJ1-2|TRBD1|few|TRBV30
CAWRRDRIYGYTF
TGTGCCTGGCGCCGGGACAGGATCTATGGCTACACCTTC
>TRBJ2-7|-|-|TRBV29-1
CSVEGPPGELYEQYF
TGCAGCGTTGAAGGACCTCCGGGGGAGCTCTACGAGCAGTACTTC
>TRBJ2-7|-|-|TRBV15
CATSTGGAPSYEQYF
TGTGCCACCAGCACCGGCGGGGCCCCATCCTACGAGCAGTACTTC
>TRBJ1-4|-|-|TRBV20-1
CSAETEEKLFF
TGCAGTGCAGAGACAGAAGAAAAACTGTTTTTT
>TRBJ2-2|TRBD2|-|TRBV5-4
CASSLGTSGSGELFF
TGTGCCAGCAGCTTGGGGACTAGCGGGTCCGGGGAGCTGTTTTTT
>TRBJ2-1|-|-|TRBV30
CAWVPRSAAYNEQFF
TGTGCCTGGGTCCCCCGGTCCGCGGCCTACAATGAGCAGTTCTTC
>TRBJ2-7|TRBD1|-|TRBV19
CASGLTGGNSYEQYF
TGTGCCAGTGGATTGACAGGGGGCAACTCCTACGAGCAGTACTTC
>TRBJ1-6|-|-|TRBV9
CASGRGLNSPLHF
TGTGCCAGCGGAAGGGGGTTGAATTCACCCCTCCACTTT
>TRBJ1-2|-|-|TRBV2
CASSGGGRVHGYTF
TGTGCCAGCAGTGGGGGGGGGAGGGTGCATGGCTACACCTTC
>TRBJ2-2|TRBD1|-|TRBV19
CASSIGQGAWASNTGELFF
TGTGCCAGTAGTATAGGTCAGGGGGCGTGGGCGTCGAACACCGGGGAGCTGTTTTTT
>TRBJ2-1|TRBD2|-|TRBV7-8
CASLGLADYNEQFF
TGTGCCAGCCTGGGACTAGCGGACTACAATGAGCAGTTCTTC
>TRBJ2-1|TRBD1|-|TRBV10-3
CAISAGQSNEQFF
TGTGCCATCAGTGCGGGACAGAGCAATGAGCAGTTCTTC
>TRBJ2-5|TRBD1|-|TRBV19
CASGTGNLGETQYF
TGTGCCAGTGGGACAGGAAACCTAGGGGAGACCCAGTACTTC
>TRBJ1-2|-|-|TRBV4-2
CASSQDRTANYGYTF
TGTGCCAGCAGCCAAGATAGGACAGCTAACTATGGCTACACCTTC
>TRBJ2-3|TRBD2|-|TRBV6-4
CASSEDAASGIGYTDTQYF
TGTGCCAGCAGTGAAGACGCGGCTAGCGGGATTGGGTACACAGATACGCAGTATTTT
>TRBJ2-7|-|few|TRBV5-5
CASSSGAGVSYEQYF
TGTGCCAGCAGCTCCGGAGCCGGCGTCTCCTACGAGCAGTACTTC
>TRBJ1-5|-|-|TRBV5-4
CASSFGEEQPQHF
TGTGCCAGCAGCTTTGGGGAGGAACAGCCCCAGCATTTT
>TRBJ2-1|-|once|TRBV5-6
CASSGSTGLSYNEQFF
TGTGCCAGCAGCGGAAGTACAGGGTTGTCCTACAATGAGCAGTTCTTC
>TRBJ1-2|-|-|TRBV2
CASSVTASGYTF
TGTGCCAGCAGTGTGACAGCCTCTGGCTACACCTTC
>TRBJ2-2|TRBD2|-|TRBV5-4
CASSFGAGANTGELFF
TGTGCCAGCAGCTTCGGAGCGGGGGCGAACACCGGGGAGCTGTTTTTT
>TRBJ2-1|-|-|TRBV30
CASSGDSNEQFF
TGTGCCTCGTCGGGGGACAGCAATGAGCAGTTCTTC
>TRBJ2-5|-|-|TRBV11-3
CASSFSVEETQYF
TGTGCCAGCAGCTTTAGTGTGGAAGAGACCCAGTACTTC
>TRBJ1-6|TRBD1|-|TRBV6-5
CASNPGDRFSPLHF
TGTGCCAGCAACCCCGGGGACAGATTCTCACCCCTCCACTTT
>TRBJ2-5|-|-|TRBV4-3
CASSPHGGEETQYF
TGCGCCAGCAGCCCCCACGGAGGGGAGGAGACCCAGTACTTC
>TRBJ2-7|-|few|TRBV29-1
CSVADSSYEQYF
TGCAGCGTTGCGGACAGTTCCTACGAGCAGTACTTC
>TRBJ1-1|TRBD1|few|TRBV10-3
CAISITEQGTEAFF
TGTGCCATCAGTATAACGGAACAGGGGACTGAAGCTTTCTTT
>TRBJ1-5|TRBD1|-|TRBV6-1
CASSEIRAEGQTFSNQPQHF
TGTGCCAGCAGTGAAATCCGGGCCGAGGGACAGACCTTTAGCAATCAGCCCCAGCATTTT
>TRBJ2-5|TRBD2|-|TRBV6-5
CASSYLSGRATETQYF
TGTGCCAGCAGTTACCTCAGCGGGAGGGCGACCGAGACCCAGTACTTC
>TRBJ2-7|TRBD1|-|TRBV5-1
CASSLSLGQGAYEQYF
TGCGCCAGCAGCTTGAGCTTAGGGCAGGGGGCCTACGAGCAGTACTTC